Listed below are T cell receptor beta chains from one sample, sequenced in a study of shared clonotypes between healthy human individuals. Sequencing was performed with immunoSEQ multiplex PCR; in TCRdb, only in-frame clones are kept and a portion is missing. The data show hundreds of thousands of clones, 80% to 95% seen once. Sequences were obtained from naive CD8+ T cells sorted from blood. The receptors originated from a young man in good health. Each CDR3 is given with its conserved first and last residue. The D gene is left open where the match is weak. Not all rows give a size; the values are once, few, many and, for expanded clones, a class.

V gene: TRBV28; D gene: -; clone size: -; J gene: TRBJ1-5; CDR3 DNA: TGTGCCAGCAGAAAACAGGGAATCGGCAATCAGCCCCAGCATTTT; CDR3 protein: CASRKQGIGNQPQHF
V gene: TRBV29-1; D gene: -; clone size: -; J gene: TRBJ2-1; CDR3 DNA: TGCAGCGTTGAGGCAAGGGGCTCTTCCTACAATGAGCAGTTCTTC; CDR3 protein: CSVEARGSSYNEQFF
V gene: TRBV19; D gene: -; clone size: -; J gene: TRBJ2-1; CDR3 DNA: TGTGCCAGTGCCGACGGGTACAGCCAGAATGAGCAGTTCTTC; CDR3 protein: CASADGYSQNEQFF
V gene: TRBV28; D gene: TRBD2; clone size: -; J gene: TRBJ2-1; CDR3 DNA: TGTGCCAGCAGTCACCCCCGCGGACTAGCGGGAGAAGGGAGCTCCTACAATGAGCAGTTCTTC; CDR3 protein: CASSHPRGLAGEGSSYNEQFF
V gene: TRBV7-9; D gene: -; clone size: -; J gene: TRBJ2-1; CDR3 DNA: TGTGCCAGCAGCTCCTCCTCTTCCGGGACTTCCTACAATGAGCAGTTCTTC; CDR3 protein: CASSSSSSGTSYNEQFF
V gene: TRBV9; D gene: -; clone size: -; J gene: TRBJ1-5; CDR3 DNA: TGTGCCAGCAGCGTAGAGGGGTTTAGAGCGCAAATCATCAATCAGCCCCAGCATTTT; CDR3 protein: CASSVEGFRAQIINQPQHF
V gene: TRBV7-9; D gene: -; clone size: -; J gene: TRBJ1-1; CDR3 DNA: TGTGCCAGCAGCCCCGGGGTCACTGAAGCTTTCTTT; CDR3 protein: CASSPGVTEAFF
V gene: TRBV4-1; D gene: TRBD2; clone size: -; J gene: TRBJ2-1; CDR3 DNA: TGCGCCAGCAGCCAAACTAGCGGGAGTAATGAGCAGTTCTTC; CDR3 protein: CASSQTSGSNEQFF
V gene: TRBV2; D gene: -; clone size: -; J gene: TRBJ1-5; CDR3 DNA: TGTGCCAGCAGTGGCAGGAATCAGCCCCAGCATTTT; CDR3 protein: CASSGRNQPQHF
V gene: TRBV10-2; D gene: TRBD1; clone size: -; J gene: TRBJ2-1; CDR3 DNA: TGCGCCAGCGGGACAGGGACAGGCATTTACAATGAGCAGTTCTTC; CDR3 protein: CASGTGTGIYNEQFF
V gene: TRBV7-3; D gene: TRBD1; clone size: -; J gene: TRBJ2-6; CDR3 DNA: TGTGCCAGCAGCTCTGGACAGGGACCCGGGGCCAACGTCCTGACTTTC; CDR3 protein: CASSSGQGPGANVLTF
V gene: TRBV12-5; D gene: TRBD2; clone size: -; J gene: TRBJ2-1; CDR3 DNA: TGTGCTAGTGGTTTGGTACCCGGGGCTAGCGGGATCCATGAGCAGTTCTTC; CDR3 protein: CASGLVPGASGIHEQFF
V gene: TRBV29-1; D gene: TRBD2; clone size: -; J gene: TRBJ2-1; CDR3 DNA: TGCAGCGCGGGACGACTAGCGGGAGGGCCCGGGGGTGAGCAGTTCTTC; CDR3 protein: CSAGRLAGGPGGEQFF
V gene: TRBV5-1; D gene: -; clone size: -; J gene: TRBJ2-5; CDR3 DNA: TGCGCCAGCAGCTTGGACCAGGAGCTTCAAGAGACCCAGTACTTC; CDR3 protein: CASSLDQELQETQYF
V gene: TRBV9; D gene: TRBD2; clone size: -; J gene: TRBJ2-7; CDR3 DNA: TGTGCCAGCAGCACAGGACTAGCCTACGAGCAGTACTTC; CDR3 protein: CASSTGLAYEQYF
V gene: TRBV6-5; D gene: -; clone size: -; J gene: TRBJ1-1; CDR3 DNA: TGTGCCAGCAGTTACGGTCCGAGAATGAACACTGAAGCTTTCTTT; CDR3 protein: CASSYGPRMNTEAFF
V gene: TRBV13; D gene: -; clone size: -; J gene: TRBJ1-2; CDR3 DNA: TGTGCCAGCAGCTCTCGGACAGCGAACTATGGCTACACCTTC; CDR3 protein: CASSSRTANYGYTF
V gene: TRBV4-2; D gene: -; clone size: -; J gene: TRBJ1-1; CDR3 DNA: TGTGCCAGCAGACCCGAGGGGGGAACTGAAGCTTTCTTT; CDR3 protein: CASRPEGGTEAFF
V gene: TRBV6-1; D gene: TRBD2; clone size: -; J gene: TRBJ2-1; CDR3 DNA: TGTGCCAGCAGTCAAGTTGGACTAGCGGGGTACAATGAGCAGTTCTTC; CDR3 protein: CASSQVGLAGYNEQFF
V gene: TRBV11-2; D gene: -; clone size: -; J gene: TRBJ2-3; CDR3 DNA: TGTGCCAGCAGCTCCGGACAGAGAGAATCAGATACGCAGTATTTT; CDR3 protein: CASSSGQRESDTQYF
V gene: TRBV27; D gene: -; clone size: -; J gene: TRBJ2-1; CDR3 DNA: TGTGCCAGCAGTTTCCTGGGACTTTCCCTCTACAATGAGCAGTTCTTC; CDR3 protein: CASSFLGLSLYNEQFF
V gene: TRBV18; D gene: -; clone size: -; J gene: TRBJ2-3; CDR3 DNA: TGTGCCAGCTCACCACCGGGACCGGGCACAGATACGCAGTATTTT; CDR3 protein: CASSPPGPGTDTQYF
V gene: TRBV27; D gene: -; clone size: -; J gene: TRBJ2-7; CDR3 DNA: TGTGCCAGCAGTCAGAACCGGGACGGCTACGAGCAGTACTTC; CDR3 protein: CASSQNRDGYEQYF
V gene: TRBV7-6; D gene: TRBD2; clone size: -; J gene: TRBJ2-3; CDR3 DNA: TGTGCCAGCAGTCCAACTAGCGGCCACACAGATACGCAGTATTTT; CDR3 protein: CASSPTSGHTDTQYF
V gene: TRBV11-2; D gene: -; clone size: -; J gene: TRBJ1-2; CDR3 DNA: TGTGCCAGCAGCGCCCCGACAGTTAGAAATGGCTACACCTTC; CDR3 protein: CASSAPTVRNGYTF
V gene: TRBV7-7; D gene: -; clone size: -; J gene: TRBJ2-7; CDR3 DNA: TGTGCCAGCAGCTTATCCCGCGGCAACTACGAGCAGTACTTC; CDR3 protein: CASSLSRGNYEQYF
V gene: TRBV5-5; D gene: -; clone size: -; J gene: TRBJ2-7; CDR3 DNA: TGTGCCAGCACCGGAGGGTCGGGGAGCCTTGGGCAGTACTTC; CDR3 protein: CASTGGSGSLGQYF
V gene: TRBV19; D gene: -; clone size: -; J gene: TRBJ2-1; CDR3 DNA: TGTGCCAGTAGTATTGCGGGTGGGGCCTACAATGAGCAGTTCTTC; CDR3 protein: CASSIAGGAYNEQFF
V gene: TRBV2; D gene: TRBD1; clone size: -; J gene: TRBJ2-2; CDR3 DNA: TGTGCCAGCAGTGACCCCGGGACAGGGAACACCGGGGAGCTGTTTTTT; CDR3 protein: CASSDPGTGNTGELFF
V gene: TRBV10-3; D gene: -; clone size: -; J gene: TRBJ2-1; CDR3 DNA: TGTGCCATCAGTGAGTCGAATATGGCCAATGAGCAGTTCTTC; CDR3 protein: CAISESNMANEQFF
V gene: TRBV9; D gene: TRBD1; clone size: -; J gene: TRBJ2-2; CDR3 DNA: TGTGCCAGCAGCCAGGAGGGACAGGGGAGGACCGGGGAGCTGTTTTTT; CDR3 protein: CASSQEGQGRTGELFF
V gene: TRBV10-2; D gene: TRBD2; clone size: -; J gene: TRBJ2-1; CDR3 DNA: TGCGCCAGCAGTGGACTCCTAGCGGGCTCCTACAATGAGCAGTTCTTC; CDR3 protein: CASSGLLAGSYNEQFF
V gene: TRBV28; D gene: -; clone size: once; J gene: TRBJ2-2; CDR3 DNA: TGTGCCAGCAGTTTATCGAGAGCGGGCGGGGAGCTGTTTTTT; CDR3 protein: CASSLSRAGGELFF
V gene: TRBV6-1; D gene: -; clone size: -; J gene: TRBJ1-5; CDR3 DNA: TGTGCCAGCAATGAGGGACAGCCCCAGCATTTT; CDR3 protein: CASNEGQPQHF
V gene: TRBV6-6; D gene: -; clone size: -; J gene: TRBJ2-7; CDR3 DNA: TGTGCCAGCAGTCAGGGTAACTCCTACGAGCAGTACTTC; CDR3 protein: CASSQGNSYEQYF
V gene: TRBV2; D gene: TRBD2; clone size: -; J gene: TRBJ2-7; CDR3 DNA: TGTGCCATCGGACTAGCGGACTCCTACGAGCAGTACTTC; CDR3 protein: CAIGLADSYEQYF
V gene: TRBV5-6; D gene: TRBD2; clone size: -; J gene: TRBJ2-3; CDR3 DNA: TGTGCCAGCAGCTTGGTGCTAGCGGTCCCAGATACGCAGTATTTT; CDR3 protein: CASSLVLAVPDTQYF
V gene: TRBV7-9; D gene: -; clone size: -; J gene: TRBJ2-4; CDR3 DNA: TGTGCCAGCAGCCATCAGGGACTCTCAACGACCGGAAACATTCAGTACTTC; CDR3 protein: CASSHQGLSTTGNIQYF
V gene: TRBV27; D gene: -; clone size: -; J gene: TRBJ2-5; CDR3 DNA: TGTGCCAGCAGTTTACACGGGATTCAGGAGACCCAGTACTTC; CDR3 protein: CASSLHGIQETQYF
V gene: TRBV4-3; D gene: TRBD2; clone size: once; J gene: TRBJ2-1; CDR3 DNA: TGCGCCAGCAGCCAAGTCCTAGCGGGAGATTCCTACAATGAGCAGTTCTTC; CDR3 protein: CASSQVLAGDSYNEQFF
V gene: TRBV2; D gene: TRBD1; clone size: -; J gene: TRBJ1-2; CDR3 DNA: TGTGCCAGCAGTGAACCGGGACAGGGCGCCTTCTATGGCTACACCTTC; CDR3 protein: CASSEPGQGAFYGYTF
V gene: TRBV6-5; D gene: -; clone size: -; J gene: TRBJ1-2; CDR3 DNA: TGTGCCAGCAGTTACGCTCCAGGGTATGGCTACACCTTC; CDR3 protein: CASSYAPGYGYTF
V gene: TRBV27; D gene: TRBD1; clone size: -; J gene: TRBJ1-1; CDR3 DNA: TGTGCCAGCAGTGCGACAGGGGTGGCCACTGAAGCTTTCTTT; CDR3 protein: CASSATGVATEAFF
V gene: TRBV27; D gene: -; clone size: -; J gene: TRBJ2-1; CDR3 DNA: TGTGCCAGCAGTTTAGAGGCGGGAATTATCTACAATGAGCAGTTCTTC; CDR3 protein: CASSLEAGIIYNEQFF
V gene: TRBV7-9; D gene: TRBD1; clone size: once; J gene: TRBJ2-7; CDR3 DNA: TGTGCCAGCAGCCCCCGGGACAGGGGGTACTACGAGCAGTACTTC; CDR3 protein: CASSPRDRGYYEQYF
V gene: TRBV5-1; D gene: TRBD1; clone size: -; J gene: TRBJ1-2; CDR3 DNA: TGCGCCAGCAGCTTGGGAGAGAGAGGGGACAGGGATGCTAACACCTTC; CDR3 protein: CASSLGERGDRDANTF
V gene: TRBV11-2; D gene: -; clone size: -; J gene: TRBJ1-3; CDR3 DNA: TGTGCCAGCAGCTGGGGGGTGGCAGGGTACTCTGGAAACACCATATATTTT; CDR3 protein: CASSWGVAGYSGNTIYF
V gene: TRBV28; D gene: -; clone size: -; J gene: TRBJ2-7; CDR3 DNA: TGTGCCAGCAGTCTTCTACCCCACACCCTATACGAGCAGTACTTC; CDR3 protein: CASSLLPHTLYEQYF
V gene: TRBV6-6; D gene: -; clone size: -; J gene: TRBJ1-3; CDR3 DNA: TGTGCCAGCAGTCCGACCGGTAGCTCTGGAAACACCATATATTTT; CDR3 protein: CASSPTGSSGNTIYF
V gene: TRBV27; D gene: TRBD2; clone size: -; J gene: TRBJ2-3; CDR3 DNA: TGTGCCAGCAGACCTTTATCGACTAGCGGCACAGATACGCAGTATTTT; CDR3 protein: CASRPLSTSGTDTQYF
V gene: TRBV2; D gene: TRBD1; clone size: once; J gene: TRBJ1-2; CDR3 DNA: TGTGCCAGCGGTACACAGGGGGCGACGTACTATGGCTACACCTTC; CDR3 protein: CASGTQGATYYGYTF
V gene: TRBV7-9; D gene: -; clone size: few; J gene: TRBJ2-2; CDR3 DNA: TGTGCCACAATCCGGGACTTAAACACCGGGGAGCTGTTTTTT; CDR3 protein: CATIRDLNTGELFF
V gene: TRBV7-9; D gene: -; clone size: many; J gene: TRBJ1-4; CDR3 DNA: TGTGCCAGCAGCTTAACAGGGACGGACGAAAAACTGTTTTTT; CDR3 protein: CASSLTGTDEKLFF
V gene: TRBV5-4; D gene: -; clone size: -; J gene: TRBJ2-7; CDR3 DNA: TGTGCCAGCGCCGAAAAGACATCAGGACTAACAAGGGCCTACGAGCAGTACTTC; CDR3 protein: CASAEKTSGLTRAYEQYF